A single sample gave rise to the 9 T cell receptor beta chains below, sequenced in a study of blood T cell repertoires in COVID-19 (TCRdb year 2020). To prepare the library, the immunoSEQ multiplex PCR assay was applied. TCRdb stores this immuneACCESS table with in-frame sequences only. Part of the clones is absent; in the studies checked, under half of the shortfall reflects unresolved V genes, and no reason is known for the rest. The sample profile shows about 42,000 clones; approximately 79% of them were found once. Of the sample, 30% to 35% is held by the ten largest clones. What was sequenced was peripheral blood. The receptors originated from a woman older than 75 with acute or convalescent COVID-19.

This chain uses TRBV5-8 with TRBJ2-5; 10 positions agree with TRBD2. CDR3 length equals 16 residues. Germline CDR1 is SGHTS and CDR2 is YDEGEE. With V trimmed by 7 bases and J by 1 base, 10 bases remained unmatched. Written as DNA, the CDR3 is TGTGCCAGCGATTTAGCGGGAGGACCCCTCCAAGAGACCCAGTACTTC. Translation: CASDLAGGPLQETQYF. The variable domain in full, completed from reference TRBV5-8 and TRBJ2-5, reads EAGVTQSPTHLIKTRGQQATLRCSPISGHTSVYWYQQALGLGLQFLLWYDEGEERNRGNFPPRFSGRQFPNYSSELNVNALELEDSALYLCASDLAGGPLQETQYFGPGTRLLVL.

The V gene is TRBV7-2, the J gene TRBJ1-2; 7 nucleotides line up with TRBD1. CDR1 and CDR2 (germline): SGHTA, FQGNSA. V was clipped by 3 bases and J by 8 bases; unmatched bases: 3. The CDR3 covers 12 residues. The CDR3 nucleotides are TGTGCCAGCAGCTTCCAGGGGGGAGGCTACACCTTC. Residues: CASSFQGGGYTF.

The CDR3 loop is CASSFLGTGRVGGNQPQHF. The CDR3 nucleotides read TGTGCCAGCAGTTTTCTAGGAACGGGAAGGGTCGGTGGCAATCAGCCCCAGCATTTT. This chain uses TRBV27 with TRBJ1-5, with D unresolved. V was cut by 3 bases and J by 2 bases, with 23 bases left in between. This CDR3 comprises 19 residues. Germline V lookup: CDR1 MNHEY, CDR2 SMNVEV (reference sequence).

This chain links TRBV5-1 with TRBJ2-3, with D uncertain. Between the trimmed V and J ends, which lost 3 bases and 0 bases, there was a span of 8 bases. Germline values: CDR1 SGHRS, CDR2 YFSETQ. This CDR3 has 14 amino acids. This chain's CDR3 is CASSSPSSTDTQYF. In nucleotides, the CDR3 is TGCGCCAGCAGCTCCCCTTCTAGCACAGATACGCAGTATTTT.

This sequence joins TRBV11-2 and TRBJ1-2; TRBD1 agrees at 7 bases. V gave up 1 base and J gave up 5 bases; unmatched junction bases: 7. This CDR3 has 15 residues. Germline V gene lookup returns CDR1 SGHAT and CDR2 FQNNGV. CDR3 nucleotides: TGTGCCAGCAGCTTAGGACAGGGTAGTATATATGGCTACACCTTC. This translates into CASSLGQGSIYGYTF. Full variable domain (rest looked up from reference TRBV11-2 and TRBJ1-2): EAGVAQSPRYKIIEKRQSVAFWCNPISGHATLYWYQQILGQGPKLLIQFQNNGVVDDSQLPKDRFSAERLKGVDSTLKIQPAKLEDSAVYLCASSLGQGSIYGYTFGSGTRLTVV.

The chain employs TRBV12-3 or TRBV12-4 and TRBJ1-6; D remains ambiguous. The CDR3 has 13 amino acids. V was shortened by 5 bases and J by 7 bases, with 9 bases between the two germline ends. CDR3 in DNA: TGTGCCAGCAGTCAACTCTCAAATTCACCCCTCCACTTT. It codes for CASSQLSNSPLHF.

V usage is TRBV11-2 and J usage is TRBJ2-5, with 11 positions matching TRBD2. Trimming removed 6 bases from V and 5 bases from J; junction bases left unmatched: 8. The CDR3 sequence is 15 residues long. The germline V gene encodes CDR1 SGHAT and CDR2 FQNNGV. Here the CDR3 DNA reads TGTGCCAGCAGAAGAAGGACTAGCGGGCGGGAGACCCAGTACTTC. Amino acid sequence: CASRRRTSGRETQYF. The full variable domain, completed using reference TRBV11-2 and TRBJ2-5, is EAGVAQSPRYKIIEKRQSVAFWCNPISGHATLYWYQQILGQGPKLLIQFQNNGVVDDSQLPKDRFSAERLKGVDSTLKIQPAKLEDSAVYLCASRRRTSGRETQYFGPGTRLLVL.

This clone has more than one count but fewer than ten. V usage is TRBV7-2 and J usage is TRBJ2-7; D is perhaps TRBD2 (5 bases). Germline assignment: CDR1 SGHTA and CDR2 FQGNSA. CDR3 size: 14 residues. The V end lost 0 bases, the J end lost 5 bases, and 11 bases lay between the germline ends. DNA of the CDR3: TGTGCCAGCAGCTTAGCGGGGAGTAATGACGAGCAGTACTTC. It is translated as CASSLAGSNDEQYF.

The chain combines TRBV29-1 with TRBJ2-3; 9 bases fit TRBD1. This CDR3 is 14 amino acids long. V trimming: 8 bases; J trimming: 3 bases; junction bases outside the gene matches: 9. CDR1 and CDR2 from the germline V gene are SQVTM and ANQGSEA. The CDR3 bases are TGCAGCACGAGACAGGGGGGGCCTACAGATACGCAGTATTTT. It yields the protein CSTRQGGPTDTQYF.